These 25 T cell receptor beta chains came from one sample sequenced in a study. TCRdb ran MiXCR on the 5' RACE reads and lists one entry per CDR3 protein. The sample yields 20,000 to 25,000 distinct CDR3 sequences, 30% seen once. Sequencing was performed on tumor-infiltrating naive CD4+ T cells sorted from the breast tumor. Subset here: naive CD4+ T cells, CD4+CD45RA+CD25-. These receptor sequences come from a female donor with breast cancer.

This clonotype is medium-sized (0.01 to 0.1%) in the sample. This chain uses TRBV5-1 with TRBJ2-1; 11 bases agree with TRBD2. The CDR3 extends over 17 amino acids. CDR1 SGHRS and CDR2 YFSETQ come from the germline V gene. After removal of 2 bases from V and 4 bases from J, the junction contained 8 bases not matched to a gene. The CDR3: CASSLLLAGGGYNEQFF. CDR3 nucleotides: TGCGCCAGCAGCTTACTCCTAGCGGGAGGAGGGTACAATGAGCAGTTCTTC.

Points on this clonotype: One end of the junction varies from germline; a read error may be responsible. The chain joins TRBV7-8 to TRBJ2-4; 7 bases map to TRBD1. This CDR3 is built from 17 residues. CDR1 and CDR2 from the germline V gene are SGHVS and FQNEAQ. CDR3 region: CASSLAVGGGSKNIQYF. CDR3 coding DNA: TGTGCCAGCAGCTTAGCGGTAGGGGGCGGATCCAAGAACATTCAGTACTTC.

With regard to this clonotype: The CDR3 ends on some other residue instead of the conserved phenylalanine or tryptophan, so this is likely a read error. The limits of the CDR3 on the DNA are not certain, so only TCRdb's listed CDR3 is given. The chain is built from TRBV12-5 and TRBJ2-1; the D call TRBD2 from the table was never checked on the DNA. The CDR3 numbers 15 amino acids, ends counted. The germline V gene has CDR1 LGHNT and CDR2 FRNRAP. CDR3 sequence reads: CASGPGAGTHNEQSL.

The chain has TRBV6-5 and TRBJ2-7; possibly TRBD1 or TRBD2 for D (6 bases each). This CDR3 has 13 residues. V lost 1 base and J lost 6, with 10 bases in between. In germline, CDR1 is MNHEY, CDR2 SVGAGI. This CDR3 is CASSYLQGGEQYF. The CDR3 nucleotides are TGTGCCAGCAGTTACTTACAGGGAGGCGAGCAGTACTTC.

Only a few counts were recorded for this clonotype. A read error may be the cause here, since a much bigger clone is one base away. This sequence joins TRBV5-8 and TRBJ1-5; TRBD1 agrees at 7 bases. The V gene's germline CDR1 is SGHTS and CDR2 YDEGEE. CDR3 length equals 14 residues. The CDR3: CACSLGGFGQPQHF. The CDR3 bases are TGTGCCTGCAGCTTAGGGGGCTTTGGGCAGCCCCAGCATTTT.

Points on this clonotype: This may be a read error: a much more frequent sequence differs by one nucleotide. The V gene is TRBV7-8, the J gene TRBJ1-1; no reliable D call. The V and J ends lost 7 bases and 5 bases respectively, with 17 bases between them. CDR3 length: 14 amino acids. Per the germline V gene, CDR1 is SGHVS and CDR2 is FQNEAQ. The DNA for the CDR3 is TGTGCCAGCAACCAAACCGGGGTCCGGACTGAAGCTTTCTTT. This encodes CASNQTGVRTEAFF. The full variable domain, with the rest looked up from reference TRBV7-8 and TRBJ1-1, is GAGVSQSPRYKVAKRGQDVALRCDPISGHVSLFWYQQALGQGPEFLTYFQNEAQLDKSGLPSDRFFAERPEGSVSTLKIQRTQQEDSAVYLCASNQTGVRTEAFFGQGTRLTVV.

This sequence joins TRBV5-1 and TRBJ1-2, with D unresolved. The CDR3 runs 15 residues. The ends were cut back, 2 bases at V and 2 bases at J, with 13 bases in the middle. Germline lookup yields CDR1 SGHRS and CDR2 YFSETQ. The CDR3 nucleotides read TGCGCCAGCAGCTTACTCCTAGCGAGAAACTATGGCTACACCTTC. The encoded protein is CASSLLLARNYGYTF.

The V and J genes are TRBV12-3 or TRBV12-4 and TRBJ1-2; no firm D call. The CDR3 extends over 13 amino acids. Trimming removed 3 bases from V and 2 bases from J, with 7 bases in between. The CDR3 protein is CASSFGKNYGYTF. CDR3 sequence (DNA): TGTGCCAGCAGTTTTGGGAAAAACTATGGCTACACCTTC.

Relative to its sample, this clonotype is medium-sized. This chain links TRBV6-5 with TRBJ2-7; D might be TRBD1 (6 bases). V was trimmed by 7 bases and J by 8 bases, leaving 12 bases between them. This CDR3 has 11 residues. From germline, CDR1 is MNHEY and CDR2 SVGAGI. The CDR3 bases are TGTGCCAGCAACCACGGACAGCAGCAGTACTTC. Translating gives CASNHGQQQYF.

This clonotype is labeled medium-sized. This chain connects TRBV7-2 to TRBJ1-1, with D possibly being TRBD1 (5 bases). Germline assignment: CDR1 SGHTA and CDR2 FQGNSA. This CDR3 has 15 residues. Deletions cut 1 base from V and 4 bases from J, with 13 bases between. CDR3: CASSLVGAGGTEAFF. DNA for the CDR3: TGTGCCAGCAGCTTAGTCGGGGCGGGGGGCACTGAAGCTTTCTTT. Full variable domain (outside the CDR3, taken from reference TRBV7-2 and TRBJ1-1): GAGVSQSPSNKVTEKGKDVELRCDPISGHTALYWYRQSLGQGLEFLIYFQGNSAPDKSGLPSDRFSAERTGGSVSTLTIQRTQQEDSAVYLCASSLVGAGGTEAFFGQGTRLTVV.

In this sample, this clonotype is medium-sized (0.01 to 0.1%). This rearrangement joins TRBV4-1 to TRBJ2-1, with D unresolved. Germline V gene lookup returns CDR1 MGHRA and CDR2 YSYEKL. The V and J ends lost 0 bases and 8 bases respectively, with 5 bases between them. This CDR3 has 12 residues. CDR3 bases: TGCGCCAGCAGCCAAGAACGGGATGAGCAGTTCTTC. Translating gives CASSQERDEQFF.

Worth noting for this clonotype: This may be a read error, as it is one base from a much larger clone. In DNA form, the CDR3 reads TGTGCCAGCAGTTTAGTCCCATGGGTCTTGAACAATGAGCAGTTCTTC. Encoded protein: CASSLVPWVLNNEQFF. This chain links TRBV12-3 or TRBV12-4 with TRBJ2-1; D not resolved. The length of the CDR3 is 16 residues. The V end was cut by 1 base, the J end by 5 bases, with 15 bases between.

The genes are TRBV5-1 and TRBJ1-1; 9 bases line up with TRBD1. Germline CDR1 and CDR2: SGHRS and YFSETQ. The CDR3 is 14 amino acids. Trimming at V came to 4 bases and at J to 1 base, leaving 2 bases not matched to a gene. The CDR3 bases are TGCGCCAGCAGCATACAGGGGGCGAACACTGAAGCTTTCTTT. This translates into CASSIQGANTEAFF.

This clonotype showed up many times. This chain joins TRBV12-3 or TRBV12-4 and TRBJ1-1, with 7 positions matching TRBD1. J was trimmed by 6 bases and V by 6 bases; bases with no gene match: 13. This CDR3 contains 15 residues. Here the CDR3 reads CASSPADRSLSEAFF. CDR3 DNA: TGTGCCAGCAGCCCTGCGGACAGGTCCCTTTCTGAAGCTTTCTTT.

This clonotype was seen at least ten times. CDR3 region: CASSLNAGWEGMIYNEQFF. For the CDR3, the DNA is TGTGCCAGCAGCCTCAATGCGGGGTGGGAGGGTATGATCTACAATGAGCAGTTCTTC. The gene calls are TRBV3-1 and TRBJ2-1; 7 nucleotides align to TRBD2. Germline V gives CDR1 LGHDT, CDR2 YNNKEL (reference sequence). This CDR3 spans 19 amino acids. V trimming: 4 bases; J trimming: 3 bases; junction bases outside the gene matches: 18.

In its sample, this clonotype is medium-sized. The chain uses TRBV7-3 and TRBJ2-1; the D call may be TRBD1 or TRBD2 (5 bases each). Trimming removed 0 bases from V and 6 bases from J, with 12 bases in between. CDR1 SGHTA and CDR2 FQGTGA come from the germline V gene. There are 15 residues in the CDR3. The CDR3 DNA reads TGTGCCAGCAGCTTAACGCCAGTTGGGACCAATGAGCAGTTCTTC. Translated, it gives CASSLTPVGTNEQFF. Based on the CDR3 plus reference TRBV7-3 and TRBJ2-1, the full variable domain is GAGVSQTPSNKVTEKGKYVELRCDPISGHTALYWYRQSLGQGPEFLIYFQGTGAADDSGLPNDRFFAVRPEGSVSTLKIQRTERGDSAVYLCASSLTPVGTNEQFFGPGTRLTVL.

This clonotype is medium-sized within its sample. The chain links TRBV21-1 to TRBJ2-1; the D segment call TRBD1 is taken from the table without a DNA check. TRBV21-1 constitutes a pseudogene. CDR3 length equals 16 residues. The CDR3: CASSGGQGALYNEQFF. In DNA form, the CDR3 reads TGTGCCAGCAGCGGGGGTCAGGGGGCATTGTACAATGAGCAGTTCTTC.

This chain links TRBV7-3 with TRBJ2-1, with D possibly matching TRBD1 (5 bases). The ends were cut back, 1 base at V and 10 bases at J, with 17 bases in the middle. There are 15 residues in the CDR3. Germline loops: CDR1 SGHTA, CDR2 FQGTGA. The CDR3 DNA reads as TGTGCCAGCAGCTTAAAGGGGCCTCAGCCCCGGGAGCAGTTCTTC. Protein product: CASSLKGPQPREQFF. Variable domain in full (rest from reference TRBV7-3 and TRBJ2-1): GAGVSQTPSNKVTEKGKYVELRCDPISGHTALYWYRQSLGQGPEFLIYFQGTGAADDSGLPNDRFFAVRPEGSVSTLKIQRTERGDSAVYLCASSLKGPQPREQFFGPGTRLTVL.

This chain joins TRBV5-6 and TRBJ2-7; D gene uncertain. CDR1 and CDR2 (germline): SGHDT, YYEEEE. Trimming left V 2 bases short and J 5 bases short, with 11 bases between. The CDR3 runs 13 residues. The CDR3 sequence is CASSLARGDEQYF. The CDR3 bases are TGTGCCAGCAGCTTAGCTCGAGGCGACGAGCAGTACTTC.

This clonotype was observed a single time. This CDR3 is missing its conserved last phenylalanine or tryptophan, likely due to a read error. Because the CDR3's place on the DNA is in doubt, the DNA is left out and the CDR3 is given as listed by TCRdb. The V call is TRBV7-3, the J call TRBJ2-1. The CDR3 is 17 residues long, counting both termini. The germline V gene has CDR1 SGHTA and CDR2 FQGTGA. CDR3 amino acids: CASSLESVDSSYNEQLL.

This clonotype has just a few counts. Its ends do not fully match the called genes, so a read error is possible. The V and J genes are TRBV7-6 and TRBJ2-4; tentatively, D is TRBD2 (5 bases). The CDR3 has 10 amino acids. Germline values: CDR1 SGHVS, CDR2 FNYEAQ. The CDR3 nucleotides are TGTGCCAGCAGCGCGGGTCAGGTAGACTTC. Translating it yields CASSAGQVDF.

By share of the sample, this clonotype is medium-sized. The chain recombines TRBV20-1 with TRBJ1-3; D is undetermined. The CDR3 has 15 residues. CDR1 is DFQATT, CDR2 SNEGSKA, per germline (reference sequence). Trimming pared 5 bases from V and 3 bases from J, leaving 17 bases between. The DNA of the CDR3 is TGCAGTGCTGACACGACATTAGGGTTTGGAAACACCATATATTTT. Translated: CSADTTLGFGNTIYF.

This clonotype has more than one count but fewer than ten. The chain joins TRBV7-9 to TRBJ2-3; D unclear. Germline-derived CDR1 and CDR2 are SEHNR and FQNEAQ (reference sequence). V was cut by 2 bases and J by 0 bases, with 12 bases left in between. This CDR3 contains 16 residues. CDR3 DNA: TGTGCCAGCAGCTTATACCCCTCGACTAGCACAGATACGCAGTATTTT. It specifies CASSLYPSTSTDTQYF.

The J gene is TRBJ2-3, the V gene TRBV4-1, with D uncertain. The germline V gene has CDR1 MGHRA and CDR2 YSYEKL. The CDR3 covers 15 residues. The V end was cut by 0 bases, the J end by 8 bases, with 15 bases between. CDR3 in amino acids: CASSQDQAYLATQYF. The CDR3 bases are TGCGCCAGCAGCCAAGATCAGGCGTATTTGGCTACGCAGTATTTT.

This clonotype turned up a few times. CDR3 in amino acids: CSAPQGEGYNEQFF. CDR3 sequence (DNA): TGCAGTGCTCCCCAGGGGGAGGGCTACAATGAGCAGTTCTTC. This chain uses TRBV20-1 with TRBJ2-1, with D possibly being TRBD1 or TRBD2 (7 bases each). The germline gives CDR1 DFQATT, CDR2 SNEGSKA (reference sequence). Trimming took 5 bases from V and 3 from J, leaving 14 bases between them. The CDR3 has 14 residues.